This T cell receptor beta chain was obtained from a study of follicular helper T cells after annual influenza vaccination. Germline trimming cut 1 base from V and 8 bases from J; bases unmatched to any gene: 6. Germline loops: CDR1 MNHNS, CDR2 SASEGT. The CDR3 has 15 amino acids. Indicated time point: 2014-2015 season, pre-vaccination. Clones were sequenced by immunoSEQ multiplex PCR, and TCRdb holds only the in-frame ones, with some missing. The table shows around 10,000 clones, with 81% occurring only once. The sequences come from CXCR5- memory CD4+ T cells sorted from blood, collected on the day of influenza vaccination. V gene TRBV6-1 combines with J gene TRBJ1-4; TRBD1 matches at 8 bases. The source is an adult who received the influenza vaccine. The CDR3 is CASSEGQGAGEKLFF. Written as DNA, the CDR3 is TGTGCCAGCAGTGAAGGTCAGGGGGCCGGGGAAAAACTGTTTTTT.